A selection of T cell receptor beta chains follows, all from one sample in a study of blood T cell repertoires in COVID-19. Assay used: immunoSEQ multiplex PCR; TCRdb lists only in-frame clones, some missing. The sample comprises 310,000 or so clones, 70% to 90% of which are singletons, and roughly a tenth rests with the top ten. Sequencing input: PBMCs or T cells enriched from blood (not recorded which). Source of these receptors: a woman aged 18-29 years who had recovered from COVID-19. The conserved cysteine and the conserved F or W are not part of the CDR3 here. For some rows the clone size is stated as once, few or many, or as a class when expanded; others skip it.

cdr3_aa,clone_size,j_call,v_call,cdr3_length
ASSPGLAQAGDTQY,NA,TRBJ2-3,TRBV19,14
ASGGGSYNEQF,few,TRBJ2-1,TRBV5-5,11
ASSRSGGQPGEQF,once,TRBJ2-1,TRBV23-1,13
ASSSGQGDGYT,NA,TRBJ1-2,TRBV28,11
ASTTYSERHEQF,NA,TRBJ2-1,TRBV27,12
ASSSGQGSNQPQH,once,TRBJ1-5,TRBV27,13
ASSKTGTDTGELF,NA,TRBJ2-2,TRBV19,13
ASSQERKQGGYEQY,NA,TRBJ2-7,TRBV4-1,14
ASSYGNFLYGYT,NA,TRBJ1-2,TRBV7-9,12
ASSIQGYEQY,NA,TRBJ2-7,TRBV6-2/TRBV6-3,10
ASSGAGAAGRYEQY,NA,TRBJ2-7,TRBV10-2,14
ASSQLENTEAF,NA,TRBJ1-1,TRBV3-1/TRBV3-2,11
ASSEAGRNYGYT,NA,TRBJ1-2,TRBV2,12
ASSQTGGQKGETQY,NA,TRBJ2-5,TRBV7-9,14
ASSDSGGTDTQY,NA,TRBJ2-3,TRBV2,12
ASSTGTGVSNYGYT,NA,TRBJ1-2,TRBV9,14
ASSPGGISDTQY,NA,TRBJ2-3,TRBV11-1,12
ASSLASGRAERF,once,TRBJ2-1,TRBV5-6,12
ASSSLDRSYGYT,NA,TRBJ1-2,TRBV5-4,12
ASSVDSSGGTGELF,NA,TRBJ2-2,TRBV9,14
ASSPEQGAGNTIY,few,TRBJ1-3,TRBV18,13
ASSYQGLTYEQY,NA,TRBJ2-7,TRBV5-1,12
ASTPTGGTNTEAF,NA,TRBJ1-1,TRBV28,13
ASSWADSQETQY,NA,TRBJ2-5,TRBV28,12
ASSAQGLSGANVLT,NA,TRBJ2-6,TRBV2,14
ASSQDLNGSPLH,NA,TRBJ1-6,TRBV4-2,12
ASTTGAPYGYT,NA,TRBJ1-2,TRBV9,11